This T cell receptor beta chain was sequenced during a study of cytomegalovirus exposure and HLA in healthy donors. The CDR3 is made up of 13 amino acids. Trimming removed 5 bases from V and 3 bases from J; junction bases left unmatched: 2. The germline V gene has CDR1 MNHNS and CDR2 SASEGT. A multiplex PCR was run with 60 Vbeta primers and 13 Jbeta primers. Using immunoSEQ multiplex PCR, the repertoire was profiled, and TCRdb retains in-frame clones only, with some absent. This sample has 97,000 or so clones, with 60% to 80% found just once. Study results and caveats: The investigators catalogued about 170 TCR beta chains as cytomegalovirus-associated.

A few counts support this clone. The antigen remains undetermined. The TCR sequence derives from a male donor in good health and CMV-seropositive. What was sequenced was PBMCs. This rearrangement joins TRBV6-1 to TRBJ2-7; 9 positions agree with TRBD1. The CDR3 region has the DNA TGTGCCAGCAGTCAGACAGGGGGCTACGAGCAGTACTTC. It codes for CASSQTGGYEQYF.